These 10 T cell receptor beta chains share one sample of origin, sequenced in a study of T cell clonotyping in hematopoietic cell transplantation. The protocol was immunoSEQ multiplex PCR, while the TCRdb copy is restricted to in-frame clones and leaves out a portion. The sample records around 16,000 clones, 93% being singletons. The time point is: recipient sample about 28 days before transplant, after cytoreduction. Sequencing used peripheral blood mononuclear cells, obtained before stem cell transplant. The receptors shown here come from a man younger than 35 with biphenotypic leukemia. Some clones in this sample may be carry-over from other donors' samples.

The J gene is TRBJ1-5, the V gene TRBV30; D unclear. V was shortened by 2 bases and J by 1 base, with 9 bases between the two germline ends. Germline loops: CDR1 GTSNPN, CDR2 SVGIG (reference sequence). The CDR3 has 14 amino acids. The CDR3 spells CAWSSKVSNQPQHF. For the CDR3, the DNA is TGTGCCTGGAGTTCAAAGGTGAGCAATCAGCCCCAGCATTTT.

The chain carries TRBV7-2 and TRBJ2-5, with TRBD2 as a possible D gene (5 bases). Germline V gene data show CDR1 as SGHTA and CDR2 as FQGNSA. V lost 5 bases and J lost 13, with 14 bases in between. This CDR3 has 11 amino acids. CDR3 bases: TGTGCCAGCAGCAAGTGGGGAGCACGGTACTTC. This encodes CASSKWGARYF.

The V call is TRBV5-8, the J call TRBJ2-3, with 7 bases identical to TRBD1. The CDR3 runs 13 residues. Germline V gene data show CDR1 as SGHTS and CDR2 as YDEGEE. V trimming: 0 bases; J trimming: 5 bases; junction bases outside the gene matches: 0. The CDR3 DNA is TGTGCCAGCAGCTTGGGACAGGGAGATACGCAGTATTTT. This sequence encodes CASSLGQGDTQYF.

Here the CDR3 reads CASSYQEPGELFF. CDR3 in DNA: TGTGCCAGCAGCTATCAGGAACCCGGGGAGCTGTTTTTT. This sequence joins TRBV7-6 and TRBJ2-2; no reliable D call. V was clipped by 4 bases and J by 6 bases, with 9 bases between them. The CDR3 consists of 13 residues. The germline V gene has CDR1 SGHVS and CDR2 FNYEAQ.

This clone appeared once. This sequence joins TRBV7-2 and TRBJ2-1, with unresolved D. The CDR3 has 18 amino acids. V dropped 3 bases and J dropped 4 bases, with 22 bases sitting between them. CDR1 and CDR2 (germline): SGHTA, FQGNSA. The CDR3 is CASSFIFFRQTLYNEQFF. The CDR3 coding sequence is TGTGCCAGCAGCTTCATATTTTTCCGACAAACCCTGTACAATGAGCAGTTCTTC. Complete variable domain (other parts from reference TRBV7-2 and TRBJ2-1): GAGVSQSPSNKVTEKGKDVELRCDPISGHTALYWYRQSLGQGLEFLIYFQGNSAPDKSGLPSDRFSAERTGGSVSTLTIQRTQQEDSAVYLCASSFIFFRQTLYNEQFFGPGTRLTVL.

The V gene is TRBV2, the J gene TRBJ2-7; D not resolved. Germline assignment: CDR1 SNHLY and CDR2 FYNNEI. The CDR3 has 11 amino acids. Trimming removed 6 bases from V and 3 bases from J, with 6 bases in between. DNA of the CDR3: TGTGCCAGCAGGTCGGGCTACGAGCAGTACTTC. Translated: CASRSGYEQYF. Together with reference TRBV2 and TRBJ2-7, the CDR3 gives the full variable domain: EPEVTQTPSHQVTQMGQEVILRCVPISNHLYFYWYRQILGQKVEFLVSFYNNEISEKSEIFDDQFSVERPDGSNFTLKIRSTKLEDSAMYFCASRSGYEQYFGPGTRLTVT.

J is TRBJ2-7 and V is TRBV19; D call uncertain. The CDR3 has 14 amino acids. Germline loops: CDR1 LNHDA, CDR2 SQIVND (reference sequence). V was cut by 5 bases and J by 1 base, with 12 bases left in between. CDR3 sequence reads: CASSRRSDSYEQYF. The CDR3 DNA follows: TGTGCCAGTAGTCGGCGTTCGGATTCCTACGAGCAGTACTTC.

Regarding this clone: The junction and the germline gene differ at one end; a read error may be behind it. The genes are TRBV2 and TRBJ1-2; possibly TRBD1 for D (6 bases). Germline CDR1 is SNHLY and CDR2 is FYNNEI. The CDR3 is made up of 14 amino acids. Written as DNA, the CDR3 is TGTGCCAGCACTGAAATCCCAGGGGCGATTGGTTCCACCTTC. It is translated as CASTEIPGAIGSTF.

The chain combines TRBV7-2 with TRBJ1-2, with a tentative D call TRBD1 (6 bases). Germline V lookup: CDR1 SGHTA, CDR2 FQGNSA. V lost 5 bases and J 4 bases, leaving 17 bases between the germline ends. The CDR3 totals 15 residues. CDR3 sequence: CASSPQGRAAYGYTF. The CDR3 DNA reads as TGTGCCAGCAGCCCACAGGGTAGGGCTGCCTATGGCTACACCTTC.

The chain couples TRBV4-3 to TRBJ1-3; D may be TRBD1 (6 bases). This CDR3 comprises 14 residues. V gave up 3 bases and J gave up 8 bases, with 14 bases separating them. CDR1 LGHNA and CDR2 YSLEER come from the germline V gene. CDR3 sequence (DNA): TGCGCCAGCAGCCAGACACAGGGTACAGACACCATATATTTT. Its protein product is CASSQTQGTDTIYF.